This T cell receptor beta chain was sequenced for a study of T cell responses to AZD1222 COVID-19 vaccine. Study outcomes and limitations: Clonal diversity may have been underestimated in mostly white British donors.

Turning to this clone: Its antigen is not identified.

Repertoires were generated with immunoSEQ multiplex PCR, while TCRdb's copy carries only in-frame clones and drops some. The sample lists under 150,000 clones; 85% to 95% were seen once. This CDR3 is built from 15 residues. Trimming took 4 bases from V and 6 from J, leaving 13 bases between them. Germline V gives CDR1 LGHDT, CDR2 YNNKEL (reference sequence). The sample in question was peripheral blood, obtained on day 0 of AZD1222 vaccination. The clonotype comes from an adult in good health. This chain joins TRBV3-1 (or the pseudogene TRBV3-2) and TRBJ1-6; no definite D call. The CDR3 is CASSLSLDVNSPLHF. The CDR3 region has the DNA TGTGCCAGCAGCCTCTCATTGGACGTTAATTCACCCCTCCACTTT.